Below, 27 T cell receptor beta chains from the same sample are listed, as sequenced in a study of graft-versus-host responses after intestinal transplantation. For these TCRs, the target antigens are not known. Produced via immunoSEQ multiplex PCR; TCRdb's table is partial and in-frame only. The table includes 80,000 to 90,000 clones, over 85% detected once. The specimen comprised unstimulated CD4+ T cells sorted from spleen or lymph node cells, sampled before intestinal transplant. All receptors come from a human donor who received an intestinal transplant.

The genes are TRBV28 and TRBJ2-1, with TRBD2 matching 8 bases. Germline CDR1 MDHEN, CDR2 SYDVKM. CDR3 length: 13 amino acids. Trimming cost V 6 bases and J 9 bases; bases outside gene matches: 7. The CDR3 region is CASRQIAGPEQFF. The CDR3, as DNA: TGTGCCAGCAGACAGATAGCGGGACCTGAGCAGTTCTTC.

This sequence joins TRBV7-9 and TRBJ2-5; the D is unclear. Trimming removed 1 base at V and 2 bases at J, with 8 bases between. There are 14 residues in the CDR3. Germline assignment: CDR1 SEHNR and CDR2 FQNEAQ (reference sequence). The CDR3: CASSLEEIQETQYF. The CDR3 coding sequence is TGTGCCAGCAGCTTAGAAGAGATACAAGAGACCCAGTACTTC.

The chain carries TRBV2 and TRBJ2-5, with TRBD1 matching 10 bases. CDR1 and CDR2 (germline): SNHLY, FYNNEI. The CDR3 length is 16 residues. The V gene end was trimmed by 3 bases and the J gene end by 5 bases; junction bases not matched to a gene: 9. CDR3 protein: CASSEGGQGPRETQYF. CDR3 in DNA: TGTGCCAGCAGTGAGGGGGGACAGGGGCCACGGGAGACCCAGTACTTC.

This chain links TRBV6-6 with TRBJ2-2; D is perhaps TRBD2 (5 bases). The germline V and J ends were trimmed by 0 bases and 5 bases, with 7 bases remaining between them. Per germline, CDR1 MNHNY and CDR2 SVGAGI (reference sequence). There are 14 residues in the CDR3. The CDR3 spells CASSYSTGTGELFF. CDR3 DNA sequence: TGTGCCAGCAGTTACTCGACGGGGACCGGGGAGCTGTTTTTT.

This chain links TRBV5-1 with TRBJ2-2; the D gene is possibly TRBD1 (6 bases). The CDR3 sequence is 15 residues long. CDR1 is SGHRS, CDR2 YFSETQ, per germline. V was shortened by 4 bases and J by 0 bases, with 10 bases between the two germline ends. CDR3 bases: TGCGCCAGCAGCGTCAGGGGATCGAACACCGGGGAGCTGTTTTTT. Translation gives CASSVRGSNTGELFF.

Here the CDR3 reads CASSQRSGSGQSSYNEQFF. DNA of the CDR3: TGCGCCAGCAGCCAAAGATCGGGAAGCGGGCAGAGCTCCTACAATGAGCAGTTCTTC. The chain recombines TRBV4-1 with TRBJ2-1, with D maybe TRBD2 (6 bases). The germline gives CDR1 MGHRA, CDR2 YSYEKL. The CDR3 runs to 19 residues. V lost 2 bases and J 0 bases, leaving 20 bases between the germline ends.

The rearrangement links TRBV6-8 to TRBJ1-2, with TRBD1 matching 7 bases. V lost 2 bases, J lost 2 bases, and 8 bases stayed unmatched. Germline V gives CDR1 MNHGY, CDR2 SAAAGT. The CDR3 totals 16 residues. The CDR3 is CASSYPLSTGNYGYTF. In nucleotides, the CDR3 is TGTGCCAGCAGTTACCCCCTCTCGACAGGGAACTATGGCTACACCTTC.

The V gene is TRBV11-3, the J gene TRBJ1-1; D is ambiguous. Trimming shortened V by 6 bases and J by 1 base, and 9 bases separated the two germline ends. The CDR3 runs 13 residues. Germline V gives CDR1 SGHNT, CDR2 YENEEA. The CDR3 is CASSHQENTEAFF. DNA for the CDR3: TGTGCCAGCAGTCATCAAGAGAACACTGAAGCTTTCTTT.

The chain is built from TRBV30 and TRBJ1-5; TRBD1 matches 7 bases. V shed 3 bases, J shed 5 bases, and the junction held 4 bases outside the gene matches. CDR1 and CDR2 from the germline V gene are GTSNPN and SVGIG (reference sequence). The CDR3 spans 13 residues. Here the CDR3 DNA reads TGTGCCTGGAGCGGGCAGGGGGATCAGCCCCAGCATTTT. Protein product: CAWSGQGDQPQHF.

The chain employs TRBV4-2 and TRBJ1-1; D uncertain. Per germline, CDR1 LGHNA and CDR2 YNFKEQ. The CDR3 runs 13 residues. The ends were cut back, 3 bases at V and 11 bases at J, with 16 bases in the middle. The CDR3 DNA reads TGTGCCAGCAGCCAGGTAGCAAGACTGGGGGCTTTCTTT. Translation: CASSQVARLGAFF.

V and J are TRBV25-1 and TRBJ2-5; TRBD2 matches at 7 bases. Germline CDR1 MGHDK, CDR2 SYGVNS. The CDR3 has 15 residues. Unmatched junction bases numbered 10, after V lost 5 bases and J lost 4 bases. The CDR3 is CASSPGGGIRETQYF. The CDR3 region has the DNA TGTGCCAGCAGTCCTGGGGGGGGGATTCGAGAGACCCAGTACTTC.

This clone was seen only once. The V gene is TRBV28, the J gene TRBJ1-2, with no clear D. Trimming pared 6 bases from V and 6 bases from J, leaving 23 bases between. The CDR3 runs to 16 residues. Germline V gene lookup returns CDR1 MDHEN and CDR2 SYDVKM. The CDR3 is CASSLAEVTAKNGYTF. The CDR3 coding sequence is TGTGCCAGCAGCCTAGCCGAGGTCACGGCTAAGAATGGCTACACCTTC.

The V gene is TRBV2, the J gene TRBJ1-4; D not resolved. The CDR3 contains 16 residues. V was shortened by 8 bases and J by 5 bases, with 21 bases between the two germline ends. Germline CDR1 and CDR2: SNHLY and FYNNEI. In nucleotides, the CDR3 is TGTGCCAGCGACCGGGCACGTCGCGTAAAAAATGAAAAACTGTTTTTT. This codes for CASDRARRVKNEKLFF.

CDR3 nucleotide sequence: TGCGCCAGCAGCCCAGGGGGAGCCAAAAACATTCAGTACTTC. Translation gives CASSPGGAKNIQYF. The chain uses TRBV5-1 and TRBJ2-4; 7 positions match TRBD1. CDR3 length equals 14 residues. The J segment lost 0 bases and the V segment lost 4 bases, leaving 1 base of the junction unmatched. Per the germline V gene, CDR1 is SGHRS and CDR2 is YFSETQ.

V is TRBV18 and J is TRBJ2-7; D may be TRBD1 or TRBD2 (6 bases each). The CDR3 is 15 residues long. The germline V gene has CDR1 KGHSH and CDR2 LQKENI. V lost 3 bases and J lost 2, with 14 bases in between. The CDR3 protein is CASSPEGGQTYEQYF. The DNA for the CDR3 is TGTGCCAGCTCACCCGAGGGGGGCCAGACCTACGAGCAGTACTTC. Filled out from reference TRBV18 and TRBJ2-7, the complete variable domain reads NAGVMQNPRHLVRRRGQEARLRCSPMKGHSHVYWYRQLPEEGLKFMVYLQKENIIDESGMPKERFSAEFPKEGPSILRIQQVVRGDSAAYFCASSPEGGQTYEQYFGPGTRLTVT.

V gene TRBV19 combines with J gene TRBJ1-3, with D possibly matching TRBD1 (5 bases). V was cut by 7 bases and J by 4 bases, with 17 bases left in between. CDR1 LNHDA and CDR2 SQIVND come from the germline V gene (reference sequence). This CDR3 is built from 15 residues. The chain's CDR3 is CASNNPGTGGNTIYF. The CDR3 DNA is TGTGCCAGTAATAATCCAGGGACGGGCGGAAACACCATATATTTT.

The genes are TRBV6-5 and TRBJ1-1; D remains ambiguous. V lost 5 bases and J lost 9, with 13 bases in between. The CDR3 has 12 residues. In germline, CDR1 is MNHEY, CDR2 SVGAGI. CDR3 residues: CASSEVPGKAFF. CDR3 sequence (DNA): TGTGCCAGCAGTGAAGTTCCGGGTAAAGCTTTCTTT.

The chain combines TRBV5-1 with TRBJ2-6, with 8 bases lining up with TRBD2. This CDR3 has 18 amino acids. The germline gives CDR1 SGHRS, CDR2 YFSETQ. Trimming removed 0 bases from V and 0 bases from J; junction bases left unmatched: 5. The CDR3 loop is CASSLGLAGLSGANVLTF. The CDR3 DNA reads as TGCGCCAGCAGCTTGGGCCTAGCGGGTCTCTCTGGGGCCAACGTCCTGACTTTC.

The chain has TRBV15 and TRBJ2-7, with 13 positions matching TRBD2. Trimming took 3 bases from V and 3 from J; bases not matched to a gene: 11. The CDR3 loop spans 18 amino acids. Germline V CDR1 and CDR2: LNHNV, YYDKDF (reference sequence). The DNA for the CDR3 is TGTGCCACCAGCAGCCGGCCGGTGACTAGCGGGAGGATCTACGAGCAGTACTTC. Translation gives CATSSRPVTSGRIYEQYF.

The J gene is TRBJ1-5, the V gene TRBV6-1; D call uncertain. This CDR3 spans 15 amino acids. The V gene lost 0 bases and the J gene lost 5 bases, with 11 bases spanning the gap. The germline gives CDR1 MNHNS, CDR2 SASEGT. CDR3 protein: CASSEARPADQPQHF. DNA for the CDR3: TGTGCCAGCAGTGAAGCCCGGCCGGCCGATCAGCCCCAGCATTTT.

The rearrangement links TRBV28 to TRBJ1-2, with D perhaps TRBD1 (5 bases). CDR3 length: 14 amino acids. V gave up 1 base and J gave up 5 bases, with 11 bases separating them. Germline lookup yields CDR1 MDHEN and CDR2 SYDVKM. CDR3 nucleotide sequence: TGTGCCAGCAGTTTATACGACAGCGATTATGGCTACACCTTC. Encoded protein: CASSLYDSDYGYTF.

CDR3 bases: TGTGCCTGGAGTGTCCAGGGAGCGGGCAATCAGCCCCAGCATTTT. Encoded protein: CAWSVQGAGNQPQHF. The chain has TRBV30 and TRBJ1-5; D is perhaps TRBD1 (5 bases). The CDR3 consists of 15 residues. The germline V gene encodes CDR1 GTSNPN and CDR2 SVGIG (reference sequence). V was cut by 0 bases and J by 2 bases, with 11 bases left in between.

This clone was recorded once. The V gene is TRBV11-2, the J gene TRBJ2-1; 10 bases line up with TRBD2. Trimming took 0 bases from V and 4 from J; bases not matched to a gene: 3. The CDR3 length is 16 residues. Germline values: CDR1 SGHAT, CDR2 FQNNGV. CDR3 in DNA: TGTGCCAGCAGCTTAGAAGGAGCGGGAGGGTACAATGAGCAGTTCTTC. Its translation is CASSLEGAGGYNEQFF.

The gene calls are TRBV27 and TRBJ2-3; TRBD2 matches at 8 bases. The CDR3 covers 15 residues. The J segment lost 5 bases and the V segment lost 8 bases, leaving 12 bases of the junction unmatched. Germline CDR1 is MNHEY and CDR2 is SMNVEV (reference sequence). DNA of the CDR3: TGTGCCAGCCGGTCCCGGGAGGGCCCTCGAGATACGCAGTATTTT. Translated, it gives CASRSREGPRDTQYF.

The genes are TRBV19 and TRBJ1-5; 8 bases match TRBD1. V was clipped by 2 bases and J by 5 bases; unmatched bases: 2. Germline CDR1 is LNHDA and CDR2 is SQIVND (reference sequence). This CDR3 has 14 amino acids. The CDR3 coding sequence is TGTGCCAGTAGTATACAGGGACAGGATCAGCCCCAGCATTTT. Translated, it gives CASSIQGQDQPQHF.

The rearrangement joins TRBV27 to TRBJ2-7; D call uncertain. CDR3 size: 14 residues. Germline CDR1 and CDR2: MNHEY and SMNVEV (reference sequence). Trimming stripped 5 bases from V and 3 bases from J, with 14 bases between. The CDR3 DNA sequence: TGTGCCAGCAGTCTAAGTTCAGGAGTCTACGAGCAGTACTTC. Its translation is CASSLSSGVYEQYF.

V and J are TRBV18 and TRBJ1-2; 9 bases map to TRBD1. The V segment lost 6 bases and the J segment 0 bases; nucleotides outside the gene matches: 5. The CDR3 is 15 amino acids. Germline CDR1 and CDR2: KGHSH and LQKENI. CDR3 DNA: TGTGCCAGCTCTGGACAGGGGAACACTAACTATGGCTACACCTTC. Translation gives CASSGQGNTNYGYTF. Together with reference TRBV18 and TRBJ1-2, the CDR3 gives the full variable domain: NAGVMQNPRHLVRRRGQEARLRCSPMKGHSHVYWYRQLPEEGLKFMVYLQKENIIDESGMPKERFSAEFPKEGPSILRIQQVVRGDSAAYFCASSGQGNTNYGYTFGSGTRLTVV.